This T cell receptor (beta chain) was sequenced during a study of shared clonotypes between healthy human individuals. Broader study findings: Generally, naive subsets (rather than memory subsets) showed larger estimated richness. Clonotype sharing across a handful of donors was observed for around 5% of naive CD4 clonotypes. Sequencing depth was expected to affect clonotype sharing among donors.

In regard to this clone: Antigen unknown.

It was across several immunoSEQ plates that each subset's genomic DNA was evenly split. Data came from immunoSEQ multiplex PCR; TCRdb stores just in-frame clones and leaves some out. This sample carries over 2 million clones, approximately 94% of them seen once, and the ten largest clones take 1.1%. Terminally differentiated effector memory CD45RA+ cells were excluded by CCR7 positive selection of CD45RO-negative cells. This TCR was recovered from a man aged 18 to 29 in good health. Sequencing was carried out using naive CD8+ T cells sorted from blood.

The CDR3 DNA reads as TGTGCCAGCAGGCCGCCTGGGACTAGCGGGGGACGAGAGACCCAGTACTTC. It yields the protein CASRPPGTSGGRETQYF. V gene TRBV7-9 combines with J gene TRBJ2-5; 14 bases fit TRBD2. Losses at the gene ends were 6 bases for V and 4 bases for J; bases not matched to a gene: 10. This CDR3 region has 17 residues. Per the germline V gene, CDR1 is SEHNR and CDR2 is FQNEAQ (reference sequence).